Presented here are 28 T cell receptor beta chains from one specimen sequenced in a study of shared clonotypes between healthy human individuals. Positively selected for CCR7, the CD45RO-negative cells used as naive CD8 cells excluded terminally differentiated effector memory CD45RA+ cells. This table comes from immunoSEQ multiplex PCR, and its TCRdb copy is limited to in-frame clones, with some not included. The profile covers millions of clones, with 93% appearing a single time and around 1.7% taken by the ten largest. Sequencing used naive CD8+ T cells from PBMCs. The receptors here all came from a man aged 18 to 35 in good health. Some clones in this sample may be carry-over from other donors' samples.

The chain has TRBV2 and TRBJ2-5; D remains unclear. The end of the DNA aligns better with TRBJ2-7, so the J call may be wrong. The CDR3 consists of 16 residues. Germline loops: CDR1 SNHLY, CDR2 FYNNEI. The CDR3 sequence is CASSEALSGVAYEQYF. CDR3 nucleotide sequence: TGTGCCAGCAGTGAAGCGCTTTCGGGTGTAGCTTACGAGCAGTACTTC.

Concerning this clone itself: Other DNA sequences in this sample translate to the same CDR3. In nucleotides, the CDR3 is TGTGCCAGCAGCCCGGGACTAGCGGGAGCGTATGAGCAGTTCTTC. It specifies CASSPGLAGAYEQFF. The V gene is TRBV7-3, the J gene TRBJ2-1; 14 positions match TRBD2. The germline V gene encodes CDR1 SGHTA and CDR2 FQGTGA. This CDR3 has 15 residues. Losses at the gene ends were 5 bases for V and 8 bases for J; bases not matched to a gene: 5.

This chain joins TRBV28 and TRBJ2-7; TRBD1 matches at 9 bases. V dropped 7 bases and J dropped 4; count of bases not matched to a gene: 5. The CDR3 covers 13 residues. Germline loops: CDR1 MDHEN, CDR2 SYDVKM. CDR3 sequence reads: CASIKTGGYEQYF. The DNA of the CDR3 is TGTGCCAGCATCAAGACAGGGGGATACGAGCAGTACTTC.

This clone has just a few counts. Germline and junction disagree at one end, which may indicate a read error. The chain links TRBV25-1 to TRBJ1-2; D gene ambiguous. The CDR3 is 10 amino acids. The germline V gene encodes CDR1 MGHDK and CDR2 SYGVNS. Here the CDR3 DNA reads TGTGCCAGCAGTGAATTTCGGGTCCACTTC. This translates into CASSEFRVHF.

This clone was counted only a few times. The J gene is TRBJ1-2, the V gene TRBV9; possibly TRBD1 for D (5 bases). Germline lookup yields CDR1 SGDLS and CDR2 YYNGEE. V was pared by 0 bases and J by 2 bases, with 14 bases between. This CDR3 is built from 16 residues. The CDR3 region is CASSVDREGKNYGYTF. In DNA, the CDR3 is TGTGCCAGCAGCGTAGACCGCGAGGGGAAGAACTATGGCTACACCTTC.

A few counts support this clone. The J gene is TRBJ1-2, the V gene TRBV7-9, with TRBD1 as a possible D gene (5 bases). Germline CDR1 and CDR2: SEHNR and FQNEAQ (reference sequence). The V and J ends lost 6 bases and 10 bases respectively, with 24 bases between them. The length of the CDR3 is 15 residues. In DNA form, the CDR3 reads TGTGCCAGCAGAGACCCGGATCGGGCAGGGTACGACTACACCTTC. Encoded protein: CASRDPDRAGYDYTF.

The chain combines TRBV7-9 with TRBJ2-1, with D possibly called TRBD1 or TRBD2 (5 bases each). The CDR3 covers 14 residues. The germline CDR1 and CDR2 sequences are SEHNR and FQNEAQ (reference sequence). The germline V and J ends were trimmed by 6 bases and 10 bases, with 19 bases remaining between them. Here the CDR3 reads CASSSGPVVKEQFF. CDR3 nucleotide sequence: TGTGCCAGCAGTTCGGGACCGGTGGTGAAGGAGCAGTTCTTC.

V and J are TRBV27 and TRBJ2-2; 7 bases line up with TRBD1. The V gene end was trimmed by 7 bases and the J gene end by 6 bases; junction bases not matched to a gene: 8. In germline, CDR1 is MNHEY, CDR2 SMNVEV (reference sequence). The CDR3 runs to 14 residues. The CDR3 DNA reads as TGTGCCAGCACCTCCACAGGGGTCTCCGGGGAGCTGTTTTTT. Its protein product is CASTSTGVSGELFF.

The chain is built from TRBV9 and TRBJ2-1, with 9 bases matching TRBD1. Germline CDR1 is SGDLS and CDR2 is YYNGEE. J was trimmed by 0 bases and V by 3 bases; bases with no gene match: 7. The CDR3 has 17 residues. This chain's CDR3 is CASSAGQGLSSYNEQFF. CDR3 nucleotide sequence: TGTGCCAGCAGCGCGGGACAGGGACTGAGCTCCTACAATGAGCAGTTCTTC.

This chain uses TRBV7-8 with TRBJ2-1; perhaps D is TRBD1 or TRBD2 (5 bases each). Deletions cut 4 bases from V and 0 bases from J, with 13 bases between. The CDR3 contains 16 residues. CDR1 SGHVS and CDR2 FQNEAQ come from the germline V gene. CDR3 DNA sequence: TGTGCCAGCAGCTCCAATCCGGGGCCCTCCTACAATGAGCAGTTCTTC. Its translation: CASSSNPGPSYNEQFF.

This chain links TRBV9 with TRBJ1-4, with 8 bases lining up with TRBD1. Germline V CDR1 and CDR2: SGDLS, YYNGEE. This CDR3 comprises 15 residues. J gave up 3 bases and V 3 bases, and 4 bases lay outside the gene matches. CDR3 nucleotides: TGTGCCAGCAGCGGCCCAGGGGGCCCTAATGAAAAACTGTTTTTT. This sequence encodes CASSGPGGPNEKLFF. Full variable domain (rest looked up from reference TRBV9 and TRBJ1-4): DSGVTQTPKHLITATGQRVTLRCSPRSGDLSVYWYQQSLDQGLQFLIQYYNGEERAKGNILERFSAQQFPDLHSELNLSSLELGDSALYFCASSGPGGPNEKLFFGSGTQLSVL.

This rearrangement joins TRBV29-1 to TRBJ2-3; tentative D call: TRBD2 (5 bases). Germline V lookup: CDR1 SQVTM, CDR2 ANQGSEA. Between the trimmed V and J ends, which lost 8 bases and 1 base, there was a span of 13 bases. The CDR3 consists of 13 residues. CDR3 bases: TGCAGCCCCGAAGGACTCTGCACAGATACGCAGTATTTT. Translation gives CSPEGLCTDTQYF.

This chain joins TRBV5-6 and TRBJ2-2, with D possibly TRBD2 on 5 matching bases. Germline V lookup: CDR1 SGHDT, CDR2 YYEEEE. V lost 4 bases to trimming and J lost 5 bases, with 6 bases between them. The CDR3 is 12 amino acids. The CDR3: CASSTGTGELFF. In DNA form, the CDR3 reads TGTGCCAGCAGCACGGGAACCGGGGAGCTGTTTTTT.

The chain carries TRBV9 and TRBJ2-3; D is uncertain. The CDR3 is made up of 12 amino acids. V shed 0 bases and J shed 11 bases, with 10 bases lying between them. From germline, CDR1 is SGDLS and CDR2 YYNGEE. The CDR3: CASSVVSGEQYF. The CDR3 bases are TGTGCCAGCAGCGTAGTATCTGGGGAGCAGTATTTT.

This clone was counted a single time. This chain joins TRBV5-1 and TRBJ2-1; D is possibly TRBD1 or TRBD2 (5 bases each). Trimming pared 0 bases from V and 0 bases from J, leaving 19 bases between. Per germline, CDR1 SGHRS and CDR2 YFSETQ. The length of the CDR3 is 19 residues. The CDR3 region has the DNA TGCGCCAGCAGCTTGGACTCCGGGACGGAGGTCAGCTCCTACAATGAGCAGTTCTTC. Translating gives CASSLDSGTEVSSYNEQFF.

The rearrangement links TRBV19 to TRBJ2-7; 11 nucleotides line up with TRBD2. J was trimmed by 0 bases and V by 9 bases; bases with no gene match: 10. Germline values: CDR1 LNHDA, CDR2 SQIVND (reference sequence). The CDR3 totals 16 residues. CDR3 region: CASGETSGTFSYEQYF. The CDR3, as DNA: TGTGCCAGCGGCGAGACTAGCGGGACCTTCTCCTACGAGCAGTACTTC.

Of note for this clone: Additional DNA sequences in this sample encode the identical CDR3. This chain connects TRBV11-1 to TRBJ1-2, with TRBD1 identical over 7 bases. Trimming cost V 3 bases and J 0 bases; bases outside gene matches: 1. Germline lookup yields CDR1 SGHAT and CDR2 FQDESV (reference sequence). The CDR3 spans 14 residues. The CDR3 region has the DNA TGTGCCAGCAGCTTCGGGACAGCTAACTATGGCTACACCTTC. This encodes CASSFGTANYGYTF.

The rearrangement uses TRBV27 and TRBJ2-3; 11 nucleotides line up with TRBD1. The CDR3 length is 16 residues. V dropped 5 bases and J dropped 3; count of bases not matched to a gene: 7. Looked up from germline, CDR1 is MNHEY and CDR2 is SMNVEV (reference sequence). The CDR3 spells CASSILGTGGTDTQYF. CDR3 in DNA: TGTGCCAGCAGTATCCTGGGGACAGGGGGAACAGATACGCAGTATTTT.

This clone was seen only once. The chain is built from TRBV5-1 and TRBJ1-2; the match to TRBD1 covers 10 bases. Trimming took 3 bases from V and 5 from J; bases not matched to a gene: 4. Germline V gene data show CDR1 as SGHRS and CDR2 as YFSETQ. This CDR3 comprises 14 residues. The CDR3, as DNA: TGCGCCAGCAGCTGGGGACAGGGGAAATATGGCTACACCTTC. Its translation is CASSWGQGKYGYTF.

J is TRBJ2-2 and V is TRBV10-3, with 10 bases that match TRBD2. This CDR3 has 17 amino acids. V shed 8 bases, J shed 8 bases, and the junction held 17 bases outside the gene matches. Germline CDR1 ENHRY, CDR2 SYGVKD. The DNA for the CDR3 is TGTGCCATCGGGGAGACAAGTAGCGGGAGGAGCACGGGGGAGCTGTTTTTT. Translating it yields CAIGETSSGRSTGELFF.

The chain employs TRBV7-9 and TRBJ2-1; 8 nucleotides align to TRBD2. V was pared by 4 bases and J by 4 bases, with 6 bases of the junction left unmatched. The CDR3 totals 15 residues. Germline loops: CDR1 SEHNR, CDR2 FQNEAQ (reference sequence). CDR3 loop: CASSSGLGLYNEQFF. CDR3 DNA sequence: TGTGCCAGCAGCTCGGGACTAGGCCTTTACAATGAGCAGTTCTTC. Complete variable domain (other parts from reference TRBV7-9 and TRBJ2-1): DTGVSQNPRHKITKRGQNVTFRCDPISEHNRLYWYRQTLGQGPEFLTYFQNEAQLEKSRLLSDRFSAERPKGSFSTLEIQRTEQGDSAMYLCASSSGLGLYNEQFFGPGTRLTVL.

The V and J genes are TRBV9 and TRBJ1-5; the match to TRBD1 covers 8 bases. Trimming removed 4 bases from V and 6 bases from J; junction bases left unmatched: 9. The germline V gene encodes CDR1 SGDLS and CDR2 YYNGEE. The CDR3 runs 15 residues. The chain's CDR3 is CASSPGRGQGQPQHF. The CDR3 bases are TGTGCCAGCAGCCCAGGCAGGGGGCAGGGTCAGCCCCAGCATTTT.

V gene TRBV28 combines with J gene TRBJ2-7, with 7 bases matching TRBD2. Germline V gene data show CDR1 as MDHEN and CDR2 as SYDVKM. V dropped 6 bases and J dropped 4; count of bases not matched to a gene: 12. The CDR3 spans 15 residues. CDR3 bases: TGTGCCAGCAGCACTCAGCGGGGCTCTAGGTACGAGCAGTACTTC. Translated, it gives CASSTQRGSRYEQYF.

About this clone: Other DNA sequences in this specimen translate into the identical CDR3. This sequence joins TRBV27 and TRBJ2-5; possible D gene TRBD2, 5 bases. The CDR3 spans 12 residues. CDR1 and CDR2 (germline): MNHEY, SMNVEV (reference sequence). Trimming shortened V by 6 bases and J by 5 bases, and 10 bases separated the two germline ends. In DNA, the CDR3 is TGTGCCAGCAGGGCCGGGGTCGAGACCCAGTACTTC. It codes for CASRAGVETQYF.

The chain uses TRBV19 and TRBJ1-5; 7 bases map to TRBD1. This CDR3 spans 15 amino acids. CDR1 is LNHDA, CDR2 SQIVND, per germline (reference sequence). The junction had 16 bases not matched to a gene; V was cut back by 6 bases and J by 11 bases. This chain's CDR3 is CASRTQGQLLLAQHF. CDR3 sequence (DNA): TGTGCCAGTAGAACCCAGGGACAGTTACTCTTAGCCCAGCATTTT.

Only a few counts were recorded for this clone. The chain couples TRBV28 to TRBJ1-1; 8 nucleotides agree with TRBD1. V was pared by 5 bases and J by 5 bases, with 10 bases of the junction left unmatched. Per germline, CDR1 MDHEN and CDR2 SYDVKM. The CDR3 is 15 residues long. The CDR3: CASSTSGQGWTEAFF. Written as DNA, the CDR3 is TGTGCCAGCAGTACCTCTGGACAGGGTTGGACTGAAGCTTTCTTT.

The chain couples TRBV5-1 to TRBJ2-1, with unresolved D. This CDR3 is 12 amino acids long. Looked up from germline, CDR1 is SGHRS and CDR2 is YFSETQ. The V and J ends lost 2 bases and 7 bases respectively, with 7 bases between them. CDR3 coding DNA: TGCGCCAGCAGCTTCAAAGCAAATGAGCAGTTCTTC. Its protein is CASSFKANEQFF.

V is TRBV6-1 and J is TRBJ2-7, with D hard to call. Deletions cut 8 bases from V and 7 bases from J, with 9 bases between. This CDR3 comprises 10 residues. Germline V gene lookup returns CDR1 MNHNS and CDR2 SASEGT. The CDR3 sequence is CASSGAEQYF. The DNA for the CDR3 is TGTGCCAGCTCAGGTGCAGAGCAGTACTTC.